This T cell receptor (beta chain) was sequenced during a study of T cells in tumors after PD-1 blockade. The study, taken as a whole, reports: Some novel exhausted tumor clones appeared in pre-treatment blood, suggesting peripheral recruitment.

Repertoires were generated with immunoSEQ multiplex PCR, while TCRdb's copy carries only in-frame clones and drops some. Of about 7,700 clones in the sample, nearly 70% were seen once. Germline CDR1 is SEHNR and CDR2 is FQNEAQ (reference sequence). The CDR3 contains 13 residues. Trimming pared 1 base from V and 7 bases from J, leaving 7 bases between. Turning to this clone: Its antigen is still unknown.

The sample was tumor tissue, taken after anti-PD-1 treatment. The chain carries TRBV7-9 and TRBJ2-2; no clear D gene. This receptor was obtained from a human donor with basal cell carcinoma. The CDR3 here is CASSLGRYGELFF. CDR3 DNA: TGTGCCAGCAGCTTAGGAAGATACGGGGAGCTGTTTTTT.